These 3 T cell receptor beta chains originate from one sample sequenced in a study of cytomegalovirus exposure and HLA in healthy donors. Both 60 Vbeta primers and 13 Jbeta primers went into the PCR. Generated by immunoSEQ multiplex PCR, the TCRdb table keeps only in-frame clones and is missing some. Here the sample spans about 64,000 clones, 85% being singletons. Sequencing was done on a sample of PBMCs. The receptor source for this set is a female donor in good health and CMV-seronegative.

With regard to this clone: One end of the junction varies from germline; a read error may be responsible. This rearrangement joins TRBV5-6 to TRBJ2-1; 7 nucleotides match TRBD2. CDR3 length: 17 amino acids. CDR1 and CDR2 (germline): SGHDT, YYEEEE. CDR3 DNA: TGTGCCAACAGCTCCGTCCTTGTTGCGGGAGAGTACAATGAGCAGTTCTTC. As protein: CANSSVLVAGEYNEQFF.

The rearrangement joins TRBV7-6 to TRBJ2-5, with 8 bases fitting TRBD1. The CDR3 extends over 14 amino acids. J was trimmed by 11 bases and V by 3 bases; bases with no gene match: 11. Looked up from germline, CDR1 is SGHVS and CDR2 is FNYEAQ. The CDR3 nucleotides read TGTGCCAGCAGCTTTGACTGGGACAGGAAGGAGCAGTACTTC. Amino acids: CASSFDWDRKEQYF.

The rearrangement links TRBV6-5 to TRBJ1-1; unclear D gene. CDR1 MNHEY and CDR2 SVGAGI come from the germline V gene. This CDR3 comprises 14 residues. V lost 6 bases to trimming and J lost 6 bases, with 17 bases between them. CDR3 sequence (DNA): TGTGCCAGCAGCCGCATCGGGGATAGGGCTGAAGCTTTCTTT. This gives the protein CASSRIGDRAEAFF.